The entry that follows covers one T cell receptor beta chain sequence. Germline CDR1 reads KGHDR; CDR2 reads SFDVKD. There are 14 residues in the CDR3. V gave up 9 bases and J gave up 1 base, with 14 bases separating them. This specimen belongs to a study of blood T cell repertoires in COVID-19. Assay used: immunoSEQ multiplex PCR; TCRdb lists only in-frame clones, some missing. Found here are around 97,000 clones, more than 75% of them singletons; the top ten hold more than 10%. V and J are TRBV24-1 and TRBJ1-1; D is unclear. This TCR was recovered from a human donor in a cohort sampled during active COVID-19. Sequencing was done on a sample of peripheral blood. The chain's CDR3 is CATRGSAGNTEAFF. CDR3 bases: TGTGCCACCCGAGGCTCCGCGGGGAACACTGAAGCTTTCTTT.